The clone carrying this TCR beta chain was observed many times. Its antigen remains unknown. In the authors' methods: The median was about 89,000 TCRs per sample, ranging roughly 20,000 to 750,000. TCRdb passed the RACE reads through MiXCR, listing each CDR3 protein once. None of the V and J calls come from the authors' own analysis; TCRdb made them. The table shows 55,000 to 85,000 distinct CDR3 sequences, with around 9.8% occurring only once. The data were taken from a study of human T cells and chemical hapten exposure. Study summary: Variability of per-sample TCR yields stemmed mainly from small differences in pooled library volume.

Time point described: patch test 1, 2 weeks after DPC sensitization. Sample treatment: therapeutic diphenylcyclopropenone sensitization with weekly scalp DPC. CDR3 length: 15 residues. Germline CDR1 is GTSNPN and CDR2 is SVGIG (reference sequence). V lost 4 bases and J lost 9, with 22 bases in between. Study results and caveats: No alteration of TCRs above 1 in 1000 frequency was seen with DPC sensitization. The donors suffered from alopecia, so their immune response may not match that of healthy people.

The TCR was taken from a woman between 40 and 50 years old with alopecia areata. Some clones in this sample may be carry-over from other donors' samples. The source material was whole blood, sampled in connection with sensitization to the hapten diphenylcyclopropenone (DPC). The chain recombines TRBV30 with TRBJ2-1; D gene ambiguous. Written as DNA, the CDR3 is TGTGCCTGGAACTTCCAGGATCACCCACCCGGTGAGCAGTTCTTC. Translated, it gives CAWNFQDHPPGEQFF.